This T cell receptor (beta chain) was retrieved from a study of blood T cell repertoires in COVID-19. About the study: The United States, Italy and Spain were the sources of the acute and convalescent COVID-19 samples. PBMCs, B-cell-depleted T cells, or T cells were the source of the cDNA or gDNA that made up the material.

In the source study's methods: Scientists estimated how many nucleated cells there were by amplifying reference gene primers. TCRdb keeps only in-frame clones here, not all; method: immunoSEQ multiplex PCR. The D gene and trimming were derived from the DNA, and the V and J assignments and clone size from that table. Of 200,000 to 300,000 clones listed, 60% to 75% are singletons. The CDR3 has 15 amino acids. J was trimmed by 6 bases and V by 3 bases; bases with no gene match: 8. Per the germline V gene, CDR1 is SNHLY and CDR2 is FYNNEI. The chain employs TRBV2 and TRBJ1-5; TRBD1 aligns across 7 bases. What was sequenced was peripheral blood. This receptor was identified in a woman of 80 years or more with acute or convalescent COVID-19. The CDR3 DNA reads TGTGCCAGCAGTGAGACGACCACAGGGGTTCAGCCCCAGCATTTT. It codes for CASSETTTGVQPQHF. The full variable domain, in which reference TRBV2 and TRBJ1-5 provide the parts outside the CDR3, is EPEVTQTPSHQVTQMGQEVILRCVPISNHLYFYWYRQILGQKVEFLVSFYNNEISEKSEIFDDQFSVERPDGSNFTLKIRSTKLEDSAMYFCASSETTTGVQPQHFGDGTRLSIL.